This T cell receptor beta chain comes out of a study of blood T cell repertoires in COVID-19. The length of the CDR3 is 16 residues. The germline V and J ends were trimmed by 4 bases and 5 bases, with 20 bases remaining between them. TCRdb keeps only in-frame clones here, not all; method: immunoSEQ multiplex PCR. The sample contains 150,000 or so clones, about 83% of which appear only once. The sequenced sample consisted of peripheral blood. The gene calls are TRBV6-7 and TRBJ1-1, with a possible D match to TRBD1 (6 bases). TRBV6-7 is labeled an ORF, and its function is uncertain. The receptor was derived from a human donor in a cohort sampled during active COVID-19. This CDR3 reads CASSCTNRALETEAFF. CDR3 DNA sequence: TGTGCCAGCAGTTGTACCAACAGGGCCTTGGAGACTGAAGCTTTCTTT.